The source of this T cell receptor (beta chain) is a study of CXCR3-negative and CXCR3-positive naive CD8 T cells. Study overall: Overall TRB read output was about 135 million, and each library contained about 1.5 +/- 0.3 million reads.

UMI-labeled 5' RACE yielded the TRB cDNA libraries. For each CDR3 protein, TCRdb gives one entry from its re-call of the 5' RACE reads, without DNA. This sample's table reports roughly 110,000 distinct CDR3 sequences. Each CD8+ T cell subset was sorted in triplicate, over 250,000 cells each. Study-wide results and caveats: Diversity ran similarly high across both naive subsets but far lower in memory CD8+ cells. Comparison of naive cells showed more hydrophobic TRB CDR3s in CXCR3-positive than in CXCR3-negative naive cells.

Remarks on this clonotype: What it binds is not known.

Source material: naive CXCR3+ CD8+ T cells from blood. This sample's subset: CD45RO-CCR7+CD27+CD95- naive CD8+ T cells expressing CXCR3 (TNR3+). This clonotype was obtained from a human donor in good health. Some clones in this sample may be carry-over from other donors' samples.

The CDR3 reads CASSYYVDVTNTEAFF. The chain couples TRBV6-5 to TRBJ1-1. The CDR3 contains 16 residues. Germline values: CDR1 MNHEY, CDR2 SVGAGI.